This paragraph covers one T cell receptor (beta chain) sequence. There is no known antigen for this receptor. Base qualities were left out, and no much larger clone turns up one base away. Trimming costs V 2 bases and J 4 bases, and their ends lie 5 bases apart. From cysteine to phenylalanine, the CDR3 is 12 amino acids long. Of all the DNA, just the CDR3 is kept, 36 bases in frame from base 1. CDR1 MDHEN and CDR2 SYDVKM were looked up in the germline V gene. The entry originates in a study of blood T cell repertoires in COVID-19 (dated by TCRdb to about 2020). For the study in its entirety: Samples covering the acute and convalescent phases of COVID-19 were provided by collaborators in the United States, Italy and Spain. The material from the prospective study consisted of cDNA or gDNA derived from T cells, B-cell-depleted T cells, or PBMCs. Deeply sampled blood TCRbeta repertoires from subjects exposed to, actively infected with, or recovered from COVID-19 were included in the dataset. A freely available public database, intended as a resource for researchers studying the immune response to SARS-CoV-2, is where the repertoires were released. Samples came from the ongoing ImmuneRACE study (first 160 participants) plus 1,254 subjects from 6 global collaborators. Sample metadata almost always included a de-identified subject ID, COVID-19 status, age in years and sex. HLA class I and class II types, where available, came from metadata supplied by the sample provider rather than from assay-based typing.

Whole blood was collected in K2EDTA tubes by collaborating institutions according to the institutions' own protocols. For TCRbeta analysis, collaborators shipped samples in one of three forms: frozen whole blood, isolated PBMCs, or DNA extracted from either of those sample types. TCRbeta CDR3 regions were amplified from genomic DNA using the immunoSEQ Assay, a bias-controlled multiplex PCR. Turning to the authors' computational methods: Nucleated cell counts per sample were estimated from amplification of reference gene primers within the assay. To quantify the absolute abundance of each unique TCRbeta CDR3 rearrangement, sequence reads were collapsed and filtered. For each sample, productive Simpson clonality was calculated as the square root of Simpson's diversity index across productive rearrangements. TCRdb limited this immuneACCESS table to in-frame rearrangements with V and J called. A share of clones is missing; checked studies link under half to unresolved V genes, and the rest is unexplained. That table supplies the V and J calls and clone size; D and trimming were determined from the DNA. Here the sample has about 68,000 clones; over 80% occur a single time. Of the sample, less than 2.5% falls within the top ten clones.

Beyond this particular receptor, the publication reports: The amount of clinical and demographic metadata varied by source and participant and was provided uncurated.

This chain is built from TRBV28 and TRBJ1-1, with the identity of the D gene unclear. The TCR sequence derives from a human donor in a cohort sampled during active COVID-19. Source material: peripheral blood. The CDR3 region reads CASSLQFTEAFF. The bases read TGTGCCAGCAGTTTACAGTTCACTGAAGCTTTCTTT.